This T cell receptor (beta chain) was found in a study of vaccination and CD4 T cells after COVID-19. Study background: Cells were stimulated with overlapping spike peptide pools from SARS-CoV-2, HCoV-NL63, HCoV-OC43 and HCoV-229E.

V dropped 4 bases and J dropped 5 bases, with 9 bases sitting between them. Germline values: CDR1 MNHNS, CDR2 SASEGT. The CDR3 extends over 13 amino acids. In its sample, this clonotype was seen a few times. Its antigen is currently unknown. An Oncomine TCR Beta short-read assay was used to sequence the DNA from cultured CD4+ T cells. Genomic DNA was drawn out of CD4+ T cells grown in culture. Via MiXCR, TCRdb re-called the PCR reads, giving one row per CDR3 protein. The table lists about 23,000 distinct CDR3 sequences, around 45% of them singletons, with approximately 19% in the top ten. The treatment here: roughly nine-day PBMC culture with coronavirus spike peptide pools or control peptides (ViraFEST assay). Following expansion of antigen-specific T cells with peptide pools, ViraFEST then sequenced TCRs. Study-wide results and caveats: Early timepoints after natural infection were not analyzed in these convalescent patients.

Sequenced material: CD4+ T cells from blood, cultured in vitro, taken before SARS-CoV-2 vaccination. This sequence joins TRBV6-1 and TRBJ1-5, with D possibly being TRBD1 (6 bases). The clonotype originates from a human donor who received a COVID-19 vaccine. CDR3 DNA sequence: TGTGCCAGCAGTGTGGGGGCGTATCAGCCCCAGCATTTT. Translation gives CASSVGAYQPQHF.